Shown below are 2 T cell receptor beta chains from a single sample sequenced in a study of blood T cells in healthy people across ages. Combining a sample-barcoded 5' primer with a J-beta primer mix, a second PCR ran for 7 to 11 cycles. From the 5' RACE reads, TCRdb called clonotypes with MiXCR, one entry per CDR3 protein. The table records over 950,000 distinct CDR3 sequences, more than 30% of them present only once. The source material was blood. The receptors stem from a man aged 18 to 30 in good health.

The chain joins TRBV29-1 to TRBJ1-6; weak D call: TRBD1 (5 bases). This CDR3 contains 14 residues. Looked up from germline, CDR1 is SQVTM and CDR2 is ANQGSEA. The V and J ends lost 6 bases and 6 bases respectively, with 15 bases between them. CDR3 region: CSVDRDIVNSPLHF. The CDR3 coding sequence is TGCAGCGTCGACAGAGATATCGTTAATTCACCCCTCCACTTT. Full variable domain (remainder filled in from reference TRBV29-1 and TRBJ1-6): SAVISQKPSRDICQRGTSLTIQCQVDSQVTMMFWYRQQPGQSLTLIATANQGSEATYESGFVIDKFPISRPNLTFSTLTVSNMSPEDSSIYLCSVDRDIVNSPLHFGNGTRLTVT.

This clonotype was seen more than once but under ten times. The chain has TRBV20-1 and TRBJ2-1; D possibly uses TRBD1 or TRBD2 (5 bases each). CDR1 is DFQATT, CDR2 SNEGSKA, per germline (reference sequence). Trimming left V 3 bases short and J 7 bases short, with 10 bases between. The CDR3 totals 12 residues. In DNA, the CDR3 is TGCAGTGCTAGTGGGACCATTAATGAGCAGTTCTTC. This gives the protein CSASGTINEQFF.